This T cell receptor (beta chain) was captured by sequencing in a study of tumor and adjacent non-tumor tissue in lung cancer. Study-level information: Some 3.9 million productive TCRbeta reads were obtained per sample on average. Study results and caveats: In normal lung, the top 100 clones were significantly more dominant than in tumor. Shorter survival was associated with higher TCR diversity in tumors.

The V gene's germline CDR1 is SGHNT and CDR2 YENEEA. The CDR3 loop spans 16 amino acids. This clonotype was detected once. As yet, its antigen is unknown. One end of the junction does not line up with germline, which may come from a read error. No cell sorting was done before RNA was extracted from the tissue. Three rounds of nested PCR, following a modified ARM-PCR protocol, produced the TCRbeta library. From the multiplex PCR reads, TCRdb called clonotypes with MiXCR, one entry per CDR3 protein. The data contain about 93,000 distinct CDR3 sequences, less than 80% of them singletons. The TCR originated in a man aged 60-69 years with non-small cell lung cancer. The chain recombines TRBV11-3 with TRBJ2-3, with a weak D call TRBD2 (6 bases). The specimen sequenced was lung tumor tissue. CDR3 bases: TGTGTCAGCAGCCCAATAGGTGGAGGGATCTCAGATACGCAGTATTTT. It translates to CVSSPIGGGISDTQYF. Together with reference TRBV11-3 and TRBJ2-3, the CDR3 gives the full variable domain: EAGVVQSPRYKIIEKKQPVAFWCNPISGHNTLYWYLQNLGQGPELLIRYENEEAVDDSQLPKDRFSAERLKGVDSTLKIQPAELGDSAVYLCVSSPIGGGISDTQYFGPGTRLTVL.